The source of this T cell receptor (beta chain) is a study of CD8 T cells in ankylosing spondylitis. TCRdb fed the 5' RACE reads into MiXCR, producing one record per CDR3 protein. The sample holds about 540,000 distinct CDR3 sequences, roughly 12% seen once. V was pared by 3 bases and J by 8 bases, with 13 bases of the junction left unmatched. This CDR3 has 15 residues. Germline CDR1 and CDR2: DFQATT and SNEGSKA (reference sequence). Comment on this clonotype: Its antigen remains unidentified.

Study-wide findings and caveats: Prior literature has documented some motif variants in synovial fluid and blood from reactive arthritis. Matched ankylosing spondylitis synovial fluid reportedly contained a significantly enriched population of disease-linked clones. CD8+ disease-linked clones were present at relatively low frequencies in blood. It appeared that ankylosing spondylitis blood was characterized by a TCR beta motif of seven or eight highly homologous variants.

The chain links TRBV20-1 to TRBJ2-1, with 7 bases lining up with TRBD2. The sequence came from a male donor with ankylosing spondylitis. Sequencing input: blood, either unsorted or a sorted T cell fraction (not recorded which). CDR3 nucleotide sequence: TGCAGTGCTAGTTTAAGGGGAGGGCCCGATGATGAGCAGTTCTTC. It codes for CSASLRGGPDDEQFF.